These 4 T cell receptor beta chains originate from one sample sequenced in a study of cytomegalovirus exposure and HLA in healthy donors. A multiplex PCR was run with 60 Vbeta primers and 13 Jbeta primers. Using immunoSEQ multiplex PCR, the repertoire was profiled, and TCRdb retains in-frame clones only, with some absent. Among tens of thousands of clones listed, 85% were seen once. The sequenced sample was PBMCs. The receptors derive from a female donor in good health and CMV-seronegative.

This sequence joins TRBV10-3 and TRBJ1-6; the D gene is possibly TRBD1 (6 bases). Germline CDR1 ENHRY, CDR2 SYGVKD. This CDR3 is built from 15 residues. V lost 3 bases and J 10 bases, leaving 16 bases between the germline ends. The CDR3 loop reads CAISDPTGVFSPLHF. CDR3 nucleotides: TGTGCCATCAGTGACCCGACAGGTGTTTTCTCACCCCTCCACTTT.

The genes are TRBV27 and TRBJ1-1, with D perhaps matching TRBD1 (6 bases). The V end was cut by 3 bases, the J end by 3 bases, with 11 bases between. Germline values: CDR1 MNHEY, CDR2 SMNVEV (reference sequence). This CDR3 is 14 amino acids long. CDR3 sequence reads: CASSFAGDYTEAFF. The CDR3, as DNA: TGTGCCAGCAGTTTTGCAGGGGATTACACTGAAGCTTTCTTT.

The chain couples TRBV5-8 to TRBJ2-7; TRBD1 matches 8 bases. Trimming took 5 bases from V and 6 from J; bases not matched to a gene: 7. Germline V gives CDR1 SGHTS, CDR2 YDEGEE. The CDR3 is 13 residues long. The CDR3 is CASRGTGFLEQYF. The CDR3 DNA reads TGTGCCAGCAGGGGGACAGGTTTTCTCGAGCAGTACTTC.

CDR3 nucleotides: TGTGCCAGCAGGCGACAGAGCCTGAACACTGAAGCTTTCTTT. Encoded protein: CASRRQSLNTEAFF. The J gene is TRBJ1-1, the V gene TRBV6-5, with a weak D call TRBD1 (5 bases). The CDR3 loop spans 14 amino acids. The germline gives CDR1 MNHEY, CDR2 SVGAGI. With 6 bases removed from V and 0 bases from J, the gap between germline ends came to 11 bases.